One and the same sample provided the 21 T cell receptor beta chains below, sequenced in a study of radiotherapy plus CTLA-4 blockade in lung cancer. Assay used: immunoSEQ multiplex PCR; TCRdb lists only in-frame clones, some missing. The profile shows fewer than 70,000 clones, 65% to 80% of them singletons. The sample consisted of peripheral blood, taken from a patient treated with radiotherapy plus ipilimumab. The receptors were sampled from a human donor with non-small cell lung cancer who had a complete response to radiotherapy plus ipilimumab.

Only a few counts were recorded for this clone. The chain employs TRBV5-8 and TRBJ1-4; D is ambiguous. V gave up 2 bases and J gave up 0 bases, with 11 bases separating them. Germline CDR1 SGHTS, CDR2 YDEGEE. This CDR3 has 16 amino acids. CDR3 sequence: CASSFGLTATNEKLFF. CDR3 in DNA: TGTGCCAGCAGCTTTGGACTGACTGCAACTAATGAAAAACTGTTTTTT.

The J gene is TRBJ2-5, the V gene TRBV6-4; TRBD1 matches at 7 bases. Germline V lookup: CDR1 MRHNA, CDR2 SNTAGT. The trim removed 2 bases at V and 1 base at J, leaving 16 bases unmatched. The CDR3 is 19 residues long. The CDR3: CASSDPAASRGPPQETQYF. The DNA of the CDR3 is TGTGCCAGCAGTGACCCGGCTGCCTCAAGGGGGCCCCCCCAAGAGACCCAGTACTTC.

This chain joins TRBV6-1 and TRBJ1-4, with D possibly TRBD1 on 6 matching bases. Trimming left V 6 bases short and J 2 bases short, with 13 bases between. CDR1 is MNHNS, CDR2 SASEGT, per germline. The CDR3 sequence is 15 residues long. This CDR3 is CASRPSGDTNEKLFF. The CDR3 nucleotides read TGTGCCAGCAGGCCTTCAGGGGACACTAATGAAAAACTGTTTTTT.

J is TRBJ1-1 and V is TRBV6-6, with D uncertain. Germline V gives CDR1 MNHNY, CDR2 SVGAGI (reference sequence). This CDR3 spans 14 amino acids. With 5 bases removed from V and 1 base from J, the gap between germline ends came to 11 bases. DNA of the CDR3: TGTGCCAGCAGTACCCGGACCCGGAACACTGAAGCTTTCTTT. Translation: CASSTRTRNTEAFF.

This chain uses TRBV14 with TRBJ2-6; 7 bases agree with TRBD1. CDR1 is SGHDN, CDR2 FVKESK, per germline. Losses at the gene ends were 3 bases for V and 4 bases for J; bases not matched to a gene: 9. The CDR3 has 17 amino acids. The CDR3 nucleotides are TGTGCCAGCAGCCAGAACATGGGACAGCGCGGGGCCAACGTCCTGACTTTC. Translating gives CASSQNMGQRGANVLTF.

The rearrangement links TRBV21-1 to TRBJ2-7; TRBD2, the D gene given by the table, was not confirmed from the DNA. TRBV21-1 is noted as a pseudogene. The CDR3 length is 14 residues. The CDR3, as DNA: TGTGCCAGCAGCGTCCCTTGGGCCGAGGGCGAGCAGTACGTC. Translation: CASSVPWAEGEQYV.

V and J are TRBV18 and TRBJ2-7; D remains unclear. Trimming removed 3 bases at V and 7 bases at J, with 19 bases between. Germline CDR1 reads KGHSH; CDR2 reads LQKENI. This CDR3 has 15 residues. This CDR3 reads CASSPNGDSVGEQYF. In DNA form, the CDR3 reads TGTGCCAGCTCACCTAATGGGGATTCGGTGGGTGAGCAGTACTTC.

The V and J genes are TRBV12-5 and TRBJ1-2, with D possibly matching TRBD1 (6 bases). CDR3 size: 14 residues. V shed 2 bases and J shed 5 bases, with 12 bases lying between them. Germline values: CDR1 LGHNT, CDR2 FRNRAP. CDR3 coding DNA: TGTGCTAGTGGTTTGCCTGGGGGCATTTATGGCTACACCTTC. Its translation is CASGLPGGIYGYTF.

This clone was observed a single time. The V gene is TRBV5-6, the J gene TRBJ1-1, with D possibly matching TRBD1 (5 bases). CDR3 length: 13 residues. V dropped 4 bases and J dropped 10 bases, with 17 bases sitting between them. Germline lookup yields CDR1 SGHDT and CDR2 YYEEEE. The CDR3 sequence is CASSPQDSRGAFF. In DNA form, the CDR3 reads TGTGCCAGCAGCCCACAGGACTCCCGAGGAGCTTTCTTT.

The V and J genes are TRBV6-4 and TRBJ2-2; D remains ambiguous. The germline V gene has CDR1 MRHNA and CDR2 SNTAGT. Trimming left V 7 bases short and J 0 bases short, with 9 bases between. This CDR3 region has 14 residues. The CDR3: CASKAVANTGELFF. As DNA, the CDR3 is TGTGCCAGCAAGGCGGTCGCGAACACCGGGGAGCTGTTTTTT.

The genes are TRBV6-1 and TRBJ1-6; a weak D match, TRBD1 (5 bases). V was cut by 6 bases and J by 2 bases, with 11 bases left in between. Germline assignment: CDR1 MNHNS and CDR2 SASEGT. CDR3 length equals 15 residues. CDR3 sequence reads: CASSLRETYNSPLHF. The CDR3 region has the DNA TGTGCCAGCAGCCTCAGGGAAACCTATAATTCACCCCTCCACTTT.

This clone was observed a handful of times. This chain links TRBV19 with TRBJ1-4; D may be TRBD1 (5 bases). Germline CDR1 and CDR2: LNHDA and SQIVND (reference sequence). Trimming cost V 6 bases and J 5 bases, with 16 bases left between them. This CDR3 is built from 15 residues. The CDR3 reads CASSPGGGSNEKLFF. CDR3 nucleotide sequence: TGTGCCAGTAGCCCTGGGGGAGGCTCCAATGAAAAACTGTTTTTT.

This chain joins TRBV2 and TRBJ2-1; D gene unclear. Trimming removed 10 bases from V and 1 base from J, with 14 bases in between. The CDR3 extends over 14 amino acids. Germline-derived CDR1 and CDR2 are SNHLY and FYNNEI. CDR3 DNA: TGTGCCACGACCGTTCCCAGGTCCTACAATGAGCAGTTCTTC. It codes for CATTVPRSYNEQFF.

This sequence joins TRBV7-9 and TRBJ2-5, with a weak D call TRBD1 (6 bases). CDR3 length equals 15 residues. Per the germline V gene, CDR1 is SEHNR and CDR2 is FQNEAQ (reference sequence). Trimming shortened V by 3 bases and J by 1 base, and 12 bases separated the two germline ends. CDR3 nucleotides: TGTGCCAGCAGCTTTTCAACAGGGTCCCAAGAGACCCAGTACTTC. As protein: CASSFSTGSQETQYF.

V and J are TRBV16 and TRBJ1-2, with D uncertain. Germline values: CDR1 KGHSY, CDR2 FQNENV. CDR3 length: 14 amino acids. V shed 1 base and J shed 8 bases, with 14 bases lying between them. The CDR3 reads CASSQFEGVGGYTF. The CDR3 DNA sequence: TGTGCCAGCAGCCAATTCGAGGGTGTCGGCGGCTACACCTTC.

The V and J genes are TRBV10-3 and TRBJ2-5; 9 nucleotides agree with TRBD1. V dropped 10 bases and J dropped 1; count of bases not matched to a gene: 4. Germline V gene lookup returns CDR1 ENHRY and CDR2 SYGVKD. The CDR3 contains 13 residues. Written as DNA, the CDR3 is TGTGCCACCCTACAGGGGGCCCAAGAGACCCAGTACTTC. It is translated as CATLQGAQETQYF.

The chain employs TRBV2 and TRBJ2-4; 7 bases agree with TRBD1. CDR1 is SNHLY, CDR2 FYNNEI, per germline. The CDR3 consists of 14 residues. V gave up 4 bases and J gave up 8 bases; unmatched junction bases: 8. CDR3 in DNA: TGTGCCAGCAGTGTCGGCAGGGGGACAGACATTCAGTACTTC. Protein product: CASSVGRGTDIQYF.

CDR3 DNA sequence: TGTGCCACCAGCAGAGATAAGAGTCCATCCTACGAGCAGTACTTC. It yields the protein CATSRDKSPSYEQYF. The V and J genes are TRBV15 and TRBJ2-7, with D unresolved. This CDR3 is built from 15 residues. Germline V lookup: CDR1 LNHNV, CDR2 YYDKDF (reference sequence). The V end was cut by 0 bases, the J end by 1 base, with 10 bases between.

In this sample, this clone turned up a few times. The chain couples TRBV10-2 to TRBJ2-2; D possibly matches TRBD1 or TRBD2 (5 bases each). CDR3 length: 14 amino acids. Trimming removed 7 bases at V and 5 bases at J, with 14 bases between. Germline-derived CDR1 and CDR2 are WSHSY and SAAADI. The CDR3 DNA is TGCGCCAGCAACGAGGGGTCACTTACCGGGGAGCTGTTTTTT. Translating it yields CASNEGSLTGELFF.

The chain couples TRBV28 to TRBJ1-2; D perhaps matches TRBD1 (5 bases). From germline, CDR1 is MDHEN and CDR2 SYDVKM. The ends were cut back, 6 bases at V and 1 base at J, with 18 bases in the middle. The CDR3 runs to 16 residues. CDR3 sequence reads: CASRLDLGGGNYGYTF. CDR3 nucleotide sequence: TGTGCCAGCAGGCTGGATCTTGGGGGGGGTAACTATGGCTACACCTTC.

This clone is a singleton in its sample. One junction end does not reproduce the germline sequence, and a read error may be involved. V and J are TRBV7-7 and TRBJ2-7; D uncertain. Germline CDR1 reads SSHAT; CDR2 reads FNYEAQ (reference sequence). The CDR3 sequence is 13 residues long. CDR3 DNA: TGTGCTAGCAGCTTACCCGGAAGCTACGAGCAGTACTTC. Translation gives CASSLPGSYEQYF.